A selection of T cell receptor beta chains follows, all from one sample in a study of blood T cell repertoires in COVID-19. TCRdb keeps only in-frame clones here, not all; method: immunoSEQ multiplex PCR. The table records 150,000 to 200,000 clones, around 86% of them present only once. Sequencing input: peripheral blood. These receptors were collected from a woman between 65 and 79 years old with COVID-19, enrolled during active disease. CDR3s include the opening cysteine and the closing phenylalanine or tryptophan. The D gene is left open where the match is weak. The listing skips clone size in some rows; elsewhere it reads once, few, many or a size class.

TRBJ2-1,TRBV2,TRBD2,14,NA,TGTGCCAGCAGTGAGGGCGGGAGGGCATATGAGCAGTTCTTC,CASSEGGRAYEQFF
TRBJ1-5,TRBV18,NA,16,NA,TGTGCCAGCTCACCAGCAGGGTCTAATAGCAATCAGCCCCAGCATTTT,CASSPAGSNSNQPQHF
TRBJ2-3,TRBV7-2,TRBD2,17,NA,TGTGCCAGCAGCGGGACTAGCGGGAGGGTCTGGACAGATACGCAGTATTTT,CASSGTSGRVWTDTQYF
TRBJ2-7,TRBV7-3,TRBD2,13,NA,TGTGCCAGCAGCTTCACGGGGGGATACGAGCAGTACTTC,CASSFTGGYEQYF
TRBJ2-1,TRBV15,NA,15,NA,TGTGCCACCAGCAGAGAAATACCGGGGTCGGGGGAGCAGTTCTTC,CATSREIPGSGEQFF
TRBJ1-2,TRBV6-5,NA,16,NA,TGTGCCAGCAGTTACTCCCTAAGTCGGTCAGGGTATGGCTACACCTTC,CASSYSLSRSGYGYTF
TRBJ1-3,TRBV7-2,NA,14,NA,TGTGCCAGCAGCTTAGCGGCCTCTGGAAACACCATATATTTT,CASSLAASGNTIYF
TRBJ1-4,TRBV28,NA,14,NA,TGTGCCAGCAGTTCCCCCGGGGTTTGGGAAAAACTGTTTTTT,CASSSPGVWEKLFF
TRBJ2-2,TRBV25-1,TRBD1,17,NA,TGTGCCAGCAGTCCCCGCGGAACAGGGGGCTTGACCGGGGAGCTGTTTTTT,CASSPRGTGGLTGELFF
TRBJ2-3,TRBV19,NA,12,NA,TGTGCCAGTAGCCAGAGCACAGATACGCAGTATTTT,CASSQSTDTQYF
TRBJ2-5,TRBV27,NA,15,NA,TGTGCCAGCAGATCCTCGAAGGAGAGATCCGAGACCCAGTACTTC,CASRSSKERSETQYF
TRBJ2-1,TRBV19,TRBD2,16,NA,TGTGCCAGTAGTACGATTAGCGGGAGTACCTACAATGAGCAGTTCTTC,CASSTISGSTYNEQFF
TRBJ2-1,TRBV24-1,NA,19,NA,TGTGCCACCAGTGGTGGCGGGAATCTTCCTTCATTCTCCTACAATGAGCAGTTCTTC,CATSGGGNLPSFSYNEQFF
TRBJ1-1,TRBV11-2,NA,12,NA,TGTGCCAGCAGCTTACAGGGTACTGAAGCTTTCTTT,CASSLQGTEAFF
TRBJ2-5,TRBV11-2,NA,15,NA,TGTGCCAGCAGCTTACAGGCGGGACCATGGGAGACCCAGTACTTC,CASSLQAGPWETQYF
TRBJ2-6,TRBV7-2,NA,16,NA,TGTGCCAGCAGCTTTAGCCGGGGATCTGGGGCCAACGTCCTGACTTTC,CASSFSRGSGANVLTF
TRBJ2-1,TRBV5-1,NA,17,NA,TGCGCCAGCAGCACCGGGACTTCCCGTGGGGCGTCCAATGAGCAGTTCTTC,CASSTGTSRGASNEQFF
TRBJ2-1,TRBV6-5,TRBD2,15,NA,TGTGCCAGCAGTTACCAAGCGGGAGTTGGTAATGAGCAGTTCTTC,CASSYQAGVGNEQFF
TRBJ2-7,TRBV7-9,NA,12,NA,TGTGCCAGCAGCTTAGAAGTTCGGGAGCAGTACTTC,CASSLEVREQYF
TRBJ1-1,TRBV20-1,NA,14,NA,TGCAGTGCTAGTGGGGGCAGGTTGAACACTGAAGCTTTCTTT,CSASGGRLNTEAFF
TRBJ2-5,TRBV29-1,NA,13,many,TGCAGCGTTGTTGGGGCAGCTCAAGAGACCCAGTACTTC,CSVVGAAQETQYF
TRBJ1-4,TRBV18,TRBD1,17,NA,TGTGCCAGCTCATCCCCGACAGGGGGAACCTTGGGTGAAAAACTGTTTTTT,CASSSPTGGTLGEKLFF
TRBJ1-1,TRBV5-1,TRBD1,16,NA,TGCGCCAGCAGCTTGGGACCTCAGGGGGCTGGCGCTGAAGCTTTCTTT,CASSLGPQGAGAEAFF
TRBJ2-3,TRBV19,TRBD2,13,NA,TGTGCCAGTAGTGAAGCGGGAGACAGAGGGCAGTATTTT,CASSEAGDRGQYF
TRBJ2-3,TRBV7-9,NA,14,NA,TGTGCCAGCAGCTTAGGGCTAGTAGTAGATACGCAGTATTTT,CASSLGLVVDTQYF
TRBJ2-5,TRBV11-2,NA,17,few,TGTGCCAGCAGCTTAGGTTCTTCGGGTGTTACGGGGGAGACCCAGTACTTC,CASSLGSSGVTGETQYF
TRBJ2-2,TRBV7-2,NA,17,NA,TGTGCCAGCAGCTTAGTAGCGGGACAGGGTCGCACCGGGGAGCTGTTTTTT,CASSLVAGQGRTGELFF
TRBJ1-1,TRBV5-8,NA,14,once,TGTGCCAGCAGCTTGGTAAGGGGCAGAACTGAAGCTTTCTTT,CASSLVRGRTEAFF
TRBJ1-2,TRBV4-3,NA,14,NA,TGCGCCAGCAGCCACCGCCGGGGGACCTATGGCTACACCTTC,CASSHRRGTYGYTF
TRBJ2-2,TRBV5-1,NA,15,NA,TGCGCCAGCAGCTTGGCGACGGGGAACACCGGGGAGCTGTTTTTT,CASSLATGNTGELFF
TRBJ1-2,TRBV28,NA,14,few,TGTGCCAGCAGCCCGACAAACACTAACTATGGCTACACCTTC,CASSPTNTNYGYTF
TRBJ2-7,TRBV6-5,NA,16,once,TGTGCCAGCAGTTCCCCTAGGGCAGGGCGGTCCTACGAGCAGTACTTC,CASSSPRAGRSYEQYF
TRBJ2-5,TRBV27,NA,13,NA,TGTGCCAGCAGTTTACAGTCTCAAGAGACCCAGTACTTC,CASSLQSQETQYF
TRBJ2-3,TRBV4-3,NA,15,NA,TGCGCCAGCAGCCAAGGAGGCGATTTCACAGATACGCAGTATTTT,CASSQGGDFTDTQYF
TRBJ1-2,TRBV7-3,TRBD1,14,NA,TGTGCCAGCAGCTTAGTGGCAGGGGGCGACGGCTACACCTTC,CASSLVAGGDGYTF
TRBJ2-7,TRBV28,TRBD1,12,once,TGTGCCAGCAGCCGGGACAGGGGCGAGCAGTACTTC,CASSRDRGEQYF
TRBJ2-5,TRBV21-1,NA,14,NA,TGTGCCAGCCTTACCCTGCGCGGGTGGGAGACCCAGTACTTC,CASLTLRGWETQYF
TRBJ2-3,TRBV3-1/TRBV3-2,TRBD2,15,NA,TGTGCCAGCAGCCCTAGCGGGAGGGCCCCAGATACGCAGTATTTT,CASSPSGRAPDTQYF
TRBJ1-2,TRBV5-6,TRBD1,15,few,TGTGCCAGCAGCTTGGGGGGACAGCTCAACTATGGCTACACCTTC,CASSLGGQLNYGYTF
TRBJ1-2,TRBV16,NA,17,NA,TGTGCCAGCAGCCAATCCGGGGGGCAGGGAAGTATCTATGGCTACACCTTC,CASSQSGGQGSIYGYTF
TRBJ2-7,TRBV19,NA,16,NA,TGTGCCAGTAGTATAGTACACAGTCTCTCTTCTTACGAGCAGTACTTC,CASSIVHSLSSYEQYF
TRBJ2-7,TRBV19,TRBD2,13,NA,TGTGCCAGTAGTCCGCTCGGGGGGTACGAGCAGTACTTC,CASSPLGGYEQYF
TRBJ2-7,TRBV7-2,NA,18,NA,TGTGCCAGCAGCTTAGTGGGGGTATGGGCGGGGAGCTCCTACGAGCAGTACTTC,CASSLVGVWAGSSYEQYF